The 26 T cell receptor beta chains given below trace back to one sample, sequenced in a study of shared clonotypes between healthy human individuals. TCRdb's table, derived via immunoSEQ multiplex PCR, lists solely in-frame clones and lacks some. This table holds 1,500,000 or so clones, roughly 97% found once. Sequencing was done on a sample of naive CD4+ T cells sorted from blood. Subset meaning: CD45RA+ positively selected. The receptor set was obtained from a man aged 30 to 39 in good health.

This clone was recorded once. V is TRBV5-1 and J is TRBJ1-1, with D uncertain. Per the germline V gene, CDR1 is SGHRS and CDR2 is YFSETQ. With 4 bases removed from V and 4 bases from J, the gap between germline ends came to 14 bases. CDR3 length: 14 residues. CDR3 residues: CASSVGPSGTEAFF. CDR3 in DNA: TGCGCCAGCAGCGTCGGGCCCAGCGGCACTGAAGCTTTCTTT.

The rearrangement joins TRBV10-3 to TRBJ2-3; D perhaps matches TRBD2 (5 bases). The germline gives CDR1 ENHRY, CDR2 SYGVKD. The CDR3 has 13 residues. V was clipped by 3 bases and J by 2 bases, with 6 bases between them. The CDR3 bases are TGTGCCATCAGTGAAGCGGACACAGATACGCAGTATTTT. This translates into CAISEADTDTQYF.

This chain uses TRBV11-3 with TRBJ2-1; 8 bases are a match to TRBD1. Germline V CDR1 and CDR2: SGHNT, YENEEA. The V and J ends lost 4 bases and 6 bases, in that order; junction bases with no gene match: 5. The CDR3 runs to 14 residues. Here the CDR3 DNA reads TGTGCCAGCAGCTCCCGGGACAGGCCCAATGAGCAGTTCTTC. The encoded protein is CASSSRDRPNEQFF.

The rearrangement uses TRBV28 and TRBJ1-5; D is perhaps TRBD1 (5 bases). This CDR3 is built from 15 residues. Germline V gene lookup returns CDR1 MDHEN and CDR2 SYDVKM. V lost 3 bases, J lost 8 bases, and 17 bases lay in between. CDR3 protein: CASSFGQGRREPQHF. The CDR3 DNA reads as TGTGCCAGCAGTTTTGGTCAGGGACGGAGGGAGCCCCAGCATTTT.

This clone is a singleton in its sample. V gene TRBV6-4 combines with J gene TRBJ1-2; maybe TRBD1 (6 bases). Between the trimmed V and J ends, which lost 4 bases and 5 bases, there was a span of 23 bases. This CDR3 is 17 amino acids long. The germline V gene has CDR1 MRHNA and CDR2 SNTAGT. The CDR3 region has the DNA TGTGCCAGCAGTGCGACCGGGACACCAACCTCTGGGTATGGCTACACCTTC. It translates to CASSATGTPTSGYGYTF.

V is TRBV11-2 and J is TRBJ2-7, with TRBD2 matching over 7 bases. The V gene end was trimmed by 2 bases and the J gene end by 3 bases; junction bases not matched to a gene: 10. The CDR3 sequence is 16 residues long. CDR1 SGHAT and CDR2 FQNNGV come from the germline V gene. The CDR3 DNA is TGTGCCAGCAGCTTAAATAGCGGGCTCGGGGGCTACGAGCAGTACTTC. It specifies CASSLNSGLGGYEQYF.

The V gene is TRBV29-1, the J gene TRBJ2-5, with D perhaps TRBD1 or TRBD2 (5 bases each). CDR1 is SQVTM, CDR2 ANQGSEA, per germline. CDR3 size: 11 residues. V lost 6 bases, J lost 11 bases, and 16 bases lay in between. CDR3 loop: CSVGDLVEQYF. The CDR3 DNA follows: TGCAGCGTGGGGGATCTTGTCGAACAGTACTTC.

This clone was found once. This CDR3 is CASSLGTSVSYEQYF. For the CDR3, the DNA is TGTGCCAGCAGCTTAGGGACTAGCGTCTCCTACGAGCAGTACTTC. The rearrangement uses TRBV5-4 and TRBJ2-7, with 10 positions matching TRBD2. This CDR3 has 15 residues. With V trimmed by 2 bases and J by 0 bases, 2 bases remained unmatched. The germline CDR1 and CDR2 sequences are SGHNT and YYREEE (reference sequence). Using reference TRBV5-4 and TRBJ2-7 for the parts outside the CDR3, the full variable domain is ETGVTQSPTHLIKTRGQQVTLRCSSQSGHNTVSWYQQALGQGPQFIFQYYREEENGRGNFPPRFSGLQFPNYSSELNVNALELDDSALYLCASSLGTSVSYEQYFGPGTRLTVT.

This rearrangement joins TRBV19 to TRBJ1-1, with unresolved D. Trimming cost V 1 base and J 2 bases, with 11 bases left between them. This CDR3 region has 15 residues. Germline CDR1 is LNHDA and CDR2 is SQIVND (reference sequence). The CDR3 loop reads CASSIGRTLNTEAFF. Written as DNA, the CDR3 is TGTGCCAGTAGTATAGGACGCACACTTAACACTGAAGCTTTCTTT.

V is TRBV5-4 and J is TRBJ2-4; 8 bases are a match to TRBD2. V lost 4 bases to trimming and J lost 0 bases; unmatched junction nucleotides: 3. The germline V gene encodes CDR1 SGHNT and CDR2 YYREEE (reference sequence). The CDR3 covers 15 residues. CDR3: CASSREGLAKNIQYF. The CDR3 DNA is TGTGCCAGCAGCCGGGAGGGACTAGCCAAAAACATTCAGTACTTC.

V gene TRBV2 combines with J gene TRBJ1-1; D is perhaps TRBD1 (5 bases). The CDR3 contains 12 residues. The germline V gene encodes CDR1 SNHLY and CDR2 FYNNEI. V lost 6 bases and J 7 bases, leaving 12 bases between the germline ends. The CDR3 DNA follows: TGTGCCAGCAGGGGGGATGATTTTGAAGCTTTCTTT. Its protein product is CASRGDDFEAFF.

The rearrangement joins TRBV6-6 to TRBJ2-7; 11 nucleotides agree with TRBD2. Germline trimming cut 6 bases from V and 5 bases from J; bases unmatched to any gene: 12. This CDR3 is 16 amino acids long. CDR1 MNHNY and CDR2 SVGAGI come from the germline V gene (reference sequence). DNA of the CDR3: TGTGCCAGCAGCAACGTACTAGCGGGAGATAGTAACGAGCAGTACTTC. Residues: CASSNVLAGDSNEQYF.

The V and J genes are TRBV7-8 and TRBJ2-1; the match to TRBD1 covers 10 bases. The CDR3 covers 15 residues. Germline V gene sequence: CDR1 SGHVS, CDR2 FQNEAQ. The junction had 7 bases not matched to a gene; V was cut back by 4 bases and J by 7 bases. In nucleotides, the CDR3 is TGTGCCAGCAGCTGGCGACAGGGGGCGCGTAATGAGCAGTTCTTC. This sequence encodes CASSWRQGARNEQFF.

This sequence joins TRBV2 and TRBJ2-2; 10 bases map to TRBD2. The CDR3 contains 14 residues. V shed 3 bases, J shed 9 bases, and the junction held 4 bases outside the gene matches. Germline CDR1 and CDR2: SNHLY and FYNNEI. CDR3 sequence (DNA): TGTGCCAGCAGTGATCCTAGCGGGAGCTGGGAGCTGTTTTTT. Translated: CASSDPSGSWELFF.

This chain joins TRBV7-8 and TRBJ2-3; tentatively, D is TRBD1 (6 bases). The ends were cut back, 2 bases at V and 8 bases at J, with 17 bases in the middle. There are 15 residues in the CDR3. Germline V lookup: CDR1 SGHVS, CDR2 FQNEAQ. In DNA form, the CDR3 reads TGTGCCAGCAGCTTACCGTCTGGACAGTCCGGTACGCAGTATTTT. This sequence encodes CASSLPSGQSGTQYF.

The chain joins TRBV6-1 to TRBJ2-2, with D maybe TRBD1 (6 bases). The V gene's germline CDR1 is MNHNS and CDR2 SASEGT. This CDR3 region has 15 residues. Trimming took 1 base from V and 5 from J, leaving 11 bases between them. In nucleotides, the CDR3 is TGTGCCAGCAGTGAAGGGACAGTGTCAACCGGGGAGCTGTTTTTT. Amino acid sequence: CASSEGTVSTGELFF.

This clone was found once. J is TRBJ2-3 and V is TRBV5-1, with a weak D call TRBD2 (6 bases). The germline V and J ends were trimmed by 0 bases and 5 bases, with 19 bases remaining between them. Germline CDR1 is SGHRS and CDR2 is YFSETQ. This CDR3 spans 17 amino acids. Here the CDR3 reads CASSLGLVLARGDTQYF. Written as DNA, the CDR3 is TGCGCCAGCAGCTTGGGACTAGTTTTGGCACGCGGAGATACGCAGTATTTT. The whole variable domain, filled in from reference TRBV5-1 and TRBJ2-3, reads KAGVTQTPRYLIKTRGQQVTLSCSPISGHRSVSWYQQTPGQGLQFLFEYFSETQRNKGNFPGRFSGRQFSNSRSEMNVSTLELGDSALYLCASSLGLVLARGDTQYFGPGTRLTVL.

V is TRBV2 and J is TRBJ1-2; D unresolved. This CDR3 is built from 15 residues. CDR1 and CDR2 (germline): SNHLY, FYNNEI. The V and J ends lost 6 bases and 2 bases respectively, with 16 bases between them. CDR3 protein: CASSANRMENYGYTF. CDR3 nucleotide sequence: TGTGCCAGCAGCGCTAATAGGATGGAGAACTATGGCTACACCTTC.

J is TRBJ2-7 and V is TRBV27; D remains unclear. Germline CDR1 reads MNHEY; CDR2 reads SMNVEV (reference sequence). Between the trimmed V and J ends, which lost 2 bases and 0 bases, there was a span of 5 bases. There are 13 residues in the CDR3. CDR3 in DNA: TGTGCCAGCAGTTTAGCCAACTCCTACGAGCAGTACTTC. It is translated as CASSLANSYEQYF.

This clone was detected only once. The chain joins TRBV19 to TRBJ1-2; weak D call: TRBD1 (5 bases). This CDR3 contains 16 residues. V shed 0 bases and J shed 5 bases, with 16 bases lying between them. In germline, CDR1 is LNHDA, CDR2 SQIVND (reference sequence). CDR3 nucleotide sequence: TGTGCCAGTAGTATAGACGCGACTGGGGCAAGATATGGCTACACCTTC. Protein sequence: CASSIDATGARYGYTF.

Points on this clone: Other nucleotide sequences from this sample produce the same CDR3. The CDR3 region has the DNA TGTGCCAGCTCACCACCGGGTGGGGCCAACGTCCTGACTTTC. It yields the protein CASSPPGGANVLTF. This rearrangement joins TRBV18 to TRBJ2-6; the D is unclear. The V gene's germline CDR1 is KGHSH and CDR2 LQKENI. This CDR3 is 14 amino acids long. Trimming shortened V by 0 bases and J by 3 bases, and 3 bases separated the two germline ends.

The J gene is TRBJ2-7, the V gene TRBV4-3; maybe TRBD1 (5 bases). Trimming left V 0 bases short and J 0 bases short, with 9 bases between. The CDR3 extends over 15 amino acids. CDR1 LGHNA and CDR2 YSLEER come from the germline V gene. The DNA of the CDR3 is TGCGCCAGCAGCCAAGATCACAGGAGCTCCTACGAGCAGTACTTC. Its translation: CASSQDHRSSYEQYF.

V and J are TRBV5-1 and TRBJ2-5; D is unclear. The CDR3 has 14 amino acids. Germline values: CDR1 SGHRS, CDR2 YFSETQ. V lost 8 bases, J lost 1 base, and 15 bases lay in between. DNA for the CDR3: TGCGCCAGTCACCCAGCCAGCGTCCAAGAGACCCAGTACTTC. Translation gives CASHPASVQETQYF.

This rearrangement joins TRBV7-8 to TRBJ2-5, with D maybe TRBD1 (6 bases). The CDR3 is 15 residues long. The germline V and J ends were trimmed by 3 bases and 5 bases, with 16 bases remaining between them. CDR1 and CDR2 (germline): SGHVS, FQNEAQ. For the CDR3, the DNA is TGTGCCAGCAGCTTGGGTCAGGGGATAGGGGAGACCCAGTACTTC. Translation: CASSLGQGIGETQYF.

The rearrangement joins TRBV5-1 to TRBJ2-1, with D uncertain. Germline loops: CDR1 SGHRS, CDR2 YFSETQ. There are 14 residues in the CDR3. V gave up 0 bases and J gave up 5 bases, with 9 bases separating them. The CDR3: CASSLVYTNNEQFF. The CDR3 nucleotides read TGCGCCAGCAGCTTGGTCTACACAAACAATGAGCAGTTCTTC.

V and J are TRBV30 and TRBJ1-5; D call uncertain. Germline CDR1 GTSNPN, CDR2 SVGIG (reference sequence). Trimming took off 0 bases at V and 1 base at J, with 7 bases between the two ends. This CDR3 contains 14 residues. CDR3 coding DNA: TGTGCCTGGAGTGTAATGGACAGCAATCAGCCCCAGCATTTT. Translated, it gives CAWSVMDSNQPQHF. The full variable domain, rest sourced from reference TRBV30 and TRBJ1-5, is SQTIHQWPATLVQPVGSPLSLECTVEGTSNPNLYWYRQAAGRGLQLLFYSVGIGQISSEVPQNLSASRPQDRQFILSSKKLLLSDSGFYLCAWSVMDSNQPQHFGDGTRLSIL.